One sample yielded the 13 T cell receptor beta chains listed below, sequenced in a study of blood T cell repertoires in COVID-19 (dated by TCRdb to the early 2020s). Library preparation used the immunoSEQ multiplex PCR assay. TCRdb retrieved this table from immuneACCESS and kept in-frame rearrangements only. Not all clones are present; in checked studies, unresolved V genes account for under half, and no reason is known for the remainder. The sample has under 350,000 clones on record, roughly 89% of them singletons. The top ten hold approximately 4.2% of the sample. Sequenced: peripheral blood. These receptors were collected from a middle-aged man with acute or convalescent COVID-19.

In nucleotides, the CDR3 is TGTGCCAGCTCACCGGCGGCTAACACTGAAGCTTTCTTT. It is translated as CASSPAANTEAFF. The chain carries TRBV18 and TRBJ1-1, with D unresolved. The CDR3 has 13 amino acids. Germline lookup yields CDR1 KGHSH and CDR2 LQKENI. V dropped 3 bases and J dropped 2 bases, with 7 bases sitting between them.

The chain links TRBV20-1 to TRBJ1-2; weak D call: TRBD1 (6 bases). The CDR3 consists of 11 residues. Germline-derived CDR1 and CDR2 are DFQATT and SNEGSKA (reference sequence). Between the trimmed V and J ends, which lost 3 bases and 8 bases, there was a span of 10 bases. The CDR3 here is CSASRGEGYTF. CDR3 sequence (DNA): TGCAGTGCTAGCAGGGGAGAGGGCTACACCTTC.

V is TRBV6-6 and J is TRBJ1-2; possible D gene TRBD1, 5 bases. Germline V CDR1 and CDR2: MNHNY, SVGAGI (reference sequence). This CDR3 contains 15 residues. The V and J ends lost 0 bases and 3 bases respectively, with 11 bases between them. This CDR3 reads CASSYSIEGDYGYTF. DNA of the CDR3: TGTGCCAGCAGTTACTCGATTGAAGGGGACTATGGCTACACCTTC.

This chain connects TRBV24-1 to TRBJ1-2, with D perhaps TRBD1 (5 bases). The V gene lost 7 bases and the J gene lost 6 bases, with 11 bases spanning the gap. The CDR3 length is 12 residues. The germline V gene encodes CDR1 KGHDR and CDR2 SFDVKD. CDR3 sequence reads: CATSRAKDGYTF. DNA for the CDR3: TGTGCCACCAGCAGGGCGAAGGATGGCTACACCTTC.

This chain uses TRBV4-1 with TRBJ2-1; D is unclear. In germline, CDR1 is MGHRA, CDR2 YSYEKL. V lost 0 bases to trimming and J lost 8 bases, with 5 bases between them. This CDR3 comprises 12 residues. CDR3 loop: CASSQETYEQFF. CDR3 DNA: TGCGCCAGCAGCCAAGAAACATATGAGCAGTTCTTC.

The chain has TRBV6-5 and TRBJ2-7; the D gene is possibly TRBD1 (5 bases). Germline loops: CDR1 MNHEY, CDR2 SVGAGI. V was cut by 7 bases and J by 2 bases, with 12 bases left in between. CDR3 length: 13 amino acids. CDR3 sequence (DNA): TGTGCCAGCACCCCAGGGCCGACCTACGAGCAGTACTTC. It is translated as CASTPGPTYEQYF.

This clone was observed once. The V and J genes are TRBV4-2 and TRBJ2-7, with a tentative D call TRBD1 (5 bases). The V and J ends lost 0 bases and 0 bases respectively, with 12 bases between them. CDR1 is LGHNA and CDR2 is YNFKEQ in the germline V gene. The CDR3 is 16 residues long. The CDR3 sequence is CASSQETDSPSYEQYF. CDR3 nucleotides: TGTGCCAGCAGCCAAGAGACAGATAGTCCCTCCTACGAGCAGTACTTC.

The CDR3 is CASSLDSEQFF. Here the CDR3 DNA reads TGTGCCAGCAGCTTGGATAGTGAGCAGTTCTTC. This chain connects TRBV5-4 to TRBJ2-1; no clear D gene. The CDR3 length is 11 residues. Germline CDR1 reads SGHNT; CDR2 reads YYREEE (reference sequence). V lost 0 bases to trimming and J lost 9 bases, with 4 bases between them. Full variable domain (rest looked up from reference TRBV5-4 and TRBJ2-1): ETGVTQSPTHLIKTRGQQVTLRCSSQSGHNTVSWYQQALGQGPQFIFQYYREEENGRGNFPPRFSGLQFPNYSSELNVNALELDDSALYLCASSLDSEQFFGPGTRLTVL.

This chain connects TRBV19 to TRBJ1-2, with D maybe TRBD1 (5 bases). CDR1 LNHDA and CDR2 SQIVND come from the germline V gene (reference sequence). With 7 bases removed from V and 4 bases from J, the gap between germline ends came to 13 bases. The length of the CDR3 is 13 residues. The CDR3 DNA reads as TGTGCCAGTAAGGGGAACCCCGTCTATGGCTACACCTTC. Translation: CASKGNPVYGYTF.

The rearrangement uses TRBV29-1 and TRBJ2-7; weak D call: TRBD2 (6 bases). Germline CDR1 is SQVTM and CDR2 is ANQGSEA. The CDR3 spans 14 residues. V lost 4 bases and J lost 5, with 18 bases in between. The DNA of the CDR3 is TGCAGCGTTGGGGGGACCCCGGGGGTCAACGAGCAGTACTTC. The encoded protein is CSVGGTPGVNEQYF.

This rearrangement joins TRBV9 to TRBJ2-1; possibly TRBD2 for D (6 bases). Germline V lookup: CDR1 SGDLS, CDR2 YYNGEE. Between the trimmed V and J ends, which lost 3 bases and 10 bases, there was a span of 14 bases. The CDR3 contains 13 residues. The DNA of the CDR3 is TGTGCCAGCAGCGCTATTAGCGGCTGGGAGCAGTTCTTC. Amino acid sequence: CASSAISGWEQFF.

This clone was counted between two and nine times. The CDR3 DNA is TGCAGCGGAGGGACAACTGGAGGGGAGCTGTTTTTT. Its protein product is CSGGTTGGELFF. The chain uses TRBV29-1 and TRBJ2-2, with D perhaps matching TRBD1 (6 bases). The germline gives CDR1 SQVTM, CDR2 ANQGSEA. Trimming took off 7 bases at V and 8 bases at J, with 14 bases between the two ends. The CDR3 totals 12 residues.

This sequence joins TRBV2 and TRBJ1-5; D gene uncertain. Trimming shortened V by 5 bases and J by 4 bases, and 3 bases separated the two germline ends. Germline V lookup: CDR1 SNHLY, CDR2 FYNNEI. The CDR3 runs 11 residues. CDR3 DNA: TGTGCCAGCAGTTTAAATCAGCCCCAGCATTTT. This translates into CASSLNQPQHF.